A selection of T cell receptor beta chains follows, all from one sample in a study of blood T cell repertoires in COVID-19. The assay was immunoSEQ multiplex PCR, and TCRdb's table has in-frame clones only and misses some. The sample lists 300,000 to 350,000 clones, over 75% occurring once. Sequenced: PBMCs or T cells enriched from blood (not recorded which). These receptors were collected from a man between 25 and 39 years old who had recovered from COVID-19. The CDR3 runs from the conserved cysteine through the conserved F or W. A D gene is named only where the DNA matches it firmly. Only some rows state a clone size, as once, few, many or a class for expanded clones.

V	size	D	J	DNA	CDR3
TRBV12-3/TRBV12-4	.	.	TRBJ1-4	TGTGCCAGCAGACTGAACCTAAATGAAAAACTGTTTTTT	CASRLNLNEKLFF
TRBV11-2	.	.	TRBJ1-2	TGTGCCAGCAGCTTAGGGACTGGAGCTAACTATGGCTACACCTTC	CASSLGTGANYGYTF
TRBV9	.	TRBD1	TRBJ1-2	TGTGCCAGCAGCGTAGAGTATGACAGGGTGGTAGGCTACACCTTC	CASSVEYDRVVGYTF
TRBV7-8	.	.	TRBJ1-6	TGTGCCAGCAGCTTAGACGGGGGTAATTCACCCCTCCACTTT	CASSLDGGNSPLHF
TRBV5-4	.	.	TRBJ2-3	TGTGCCAGCAGCGGTGGGGGGTTGAACGCAGATACGCAGTATTTT	CASSGGGLNADTQYF
TRBV19	many	.	TRBJ1-5	TGTGCCACACCTCGGAGGGAAAGCAATCAGCCCCAGCATTTT	CATPRRESNQPQHF
TRBV29-1	.	.	TRBJ1-1	TGCAGCGTCTCGGACAGGAACACTGAAGCTTTCTTT	CSVSDRNTEAFF
TRBV9	.	TRBD1	TRBJ1-2	TGTGCCAGCAGCGCTACCGGGACAGGAAAAGGCGGGGGCTACACCTTC	CASSATGTGKGGGYTF
TRBV19	.	.	TRBJ2-5	TGTGCCAGTAGTATAGACAACCACCGGGGAGAGACCCAGTACTTC	CASSIDNHRGETQYF
TRBV11-2	.	.	TRBJ1-3	TGTGCCAGCAGCTTTCATGGCAGTATCTCTGGAAACACCATATATTTT	CASSFHGSISGNTIYF
TRBV29-1	few	TRBD1	TRBJ1-1	TGCAGCGCCCAAAGACCCCAGGGGGCCGGGGAAGCTTTCTTT	CSAQRPQGAGEAFF
TRBV10-3	.	TRBD1	TRBJ1-2	TGTGCCATTGGAAGACAGGGTGGCGACTATGGCTACACCTTC	CAIGRQGGDYGYTF
TRBV20-1	.	TRBD2	TRBJ2-1	TGCAGTGCTAGTACCGGGGGGGGCTACAATGAGCAGTTCTTC	CSASTGGGYNEQFF
TRBV4-3	.	TRBD2	TRBJ2-5	TGCGCCAGCAGCCTAAATCTAGCGGGGGGGCGAGAGACCCAGTACTTC	CASSLNLAGGRETQYF
TRBV3-1/TRBV3-2	.	.	TRBJ1-1	TGTGCCAGTTTGGGGGCGAACACTGAAGCTTTCTTT	CASLGANTEAFF
TRBV4-1	.	.	TRBJ1-4	TGCGCCAGCAGCCAAGATAGGGCCAGGGCGGATTTGGCTAATGAAAAACTGTTTTTT	CASSQDRARADLANEKLFF
TRBV7-3	.	.	TRBJ1-2	TGTGCCAGCAGCTTATACCATGGCGGACTCTATGGCTACACCTTC	CASSLYHGGLYGYTF